The clone carrying this TCR beta chain has a handful of counts. As yet, its antigen is unknown. Trimming removed 6 bases at V and 0 bases at J, with 19 bases between. CDR3 size: 17 residues. This sample is drawn from a study of blood T cells in healthy people across ages. Findings and caveats of the study: While age rose, TCR beta diversity per million T cells dropped in a roughly linear way. When one million T cells were used, diversity estimates were thought to be underestimates.

A second about 6 to 12 cycle PCR used barcoded and J-beta primers. One entry per CDR3 protein, called by TCRdb with MiXCR from the 5' RACE reads. Of around 1.5 million distinct CDR3 sequences in the sample, around 36% were seen once. Input material: blood. This TCR came from a woman aged 25 to 39 in good health. The V gene is TRBV12-3 or TRBV12-4, the J gene TRBJ2-3, with D possibly TRBD2 on 5 matching bases. The CDR3 loop is CASSPSTRFKSTDTQYF. CDR3 sequence (DNA): TGTGCCAGCAGCCCCTCAACTAGGTTCAAGAGCACAGATACGCAGTATTTT.